The T cell receptor (beta chain) described here comes from a study of Graves' ophthalmopathy and Graves' hyperthyroidism. Study findings and constraints: The model achieved around 67% sensitivity and roughly 72% specificity for ophthalmopathy progression. A majority of expanded thyroid clonotypes exceeding 0.001 frequency were likewise present in blood.

This clonotype has a count of ten or more. Its antigen remains unknown. The V gene's germline CDR1 is SQVTM and CDR2 ANQGSEA. With 8 bases clipped from V and 4 bases from J, the junction kept 13 bases outside the gene matches. CDR3 length: 14 residues. Serum thyroxine and TRAb, along with clinical symptoms, thyroid ultrasound and orbital computed tomography, were what diagnosis relied on. The TCR beta CDR3 regions underwent amplification from RNA transcripts. First-round RT-PCR relied on HTBI primers, and a second-round multiplex PCR came next. Via MiXCR, TCRdb re-called the multiplex PCR reads, giving one row per CDR3 protein. The repertoire holds under 350,000 distinct CDR3 sequences, with about a sixth as singletons.

The V and J genes are TRBV29-1 and TRBJ2-5; TRBD1 matches at 7 bases. What was sequenced was peripheral blood. The clonotype was recovered from an adult man with Graves' ophthalmopathy. The CDR3 coding sequence is TGCAGCACTAATGATCACAGGGGTGGAGAGACCCAGTACTTC. This translates into CSTNDHRGGETQYF.